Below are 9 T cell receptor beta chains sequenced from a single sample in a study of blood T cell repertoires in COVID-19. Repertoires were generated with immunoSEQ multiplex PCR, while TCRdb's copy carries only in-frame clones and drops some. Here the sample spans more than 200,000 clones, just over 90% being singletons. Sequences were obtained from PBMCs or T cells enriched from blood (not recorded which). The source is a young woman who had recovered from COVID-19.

The CDR3 sequence is CASSEGWSGESYNEQFF. The CDR3 DNA sequence: TGTGCCAGCAGTGAAGGTTGGTCGGGAGAATCCTACAATGAGCAGTTCTTC. This chain joins TRBV2 and TRBJ2-1, with TRBD2 as a possible D gene (6 bases). The V end lost 1 base, the J end lost 1 base, and 14 bases lay between the germline ends. The CDR3 totals 17 residues. The germline gives CDR1 SNHLY, CDR2 FYNNEI.

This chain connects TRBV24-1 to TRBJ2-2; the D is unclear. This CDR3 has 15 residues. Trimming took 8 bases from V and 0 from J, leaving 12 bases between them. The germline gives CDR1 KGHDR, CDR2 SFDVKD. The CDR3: CATMAGFANTGELFF. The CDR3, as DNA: TGTGCCACCATGGCAGGCTTCGCGAACACCGGGGAGCTGTTTTTT.

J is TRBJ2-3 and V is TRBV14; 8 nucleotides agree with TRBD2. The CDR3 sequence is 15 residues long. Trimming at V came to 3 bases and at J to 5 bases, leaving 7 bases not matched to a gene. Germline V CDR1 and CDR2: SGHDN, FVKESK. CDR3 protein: CASSHERGGEDTQYF. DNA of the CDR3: TGTGCCAGCAGCCACGAACGGGGGGGGGAAGATACGCAGTATTTT.

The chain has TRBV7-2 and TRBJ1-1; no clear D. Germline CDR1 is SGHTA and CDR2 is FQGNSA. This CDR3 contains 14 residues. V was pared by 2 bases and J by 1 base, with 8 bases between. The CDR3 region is CASSLTFGNTEAFF. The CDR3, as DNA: TGTGCCAGCAGCTTAACCTTCGGGAACACTGAAGCTTTCTTT. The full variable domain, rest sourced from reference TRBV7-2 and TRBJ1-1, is GAGVSQSPSNKVTEKGKDVELRCDPISGHTALYWYRQSLGQGLEFLIYFQGNSAPDKSGLPSDRFSAERTGGSVSTLTIQRTQQEDSAVYLCASSLTFGNTEAFFGQGTRLTVV.

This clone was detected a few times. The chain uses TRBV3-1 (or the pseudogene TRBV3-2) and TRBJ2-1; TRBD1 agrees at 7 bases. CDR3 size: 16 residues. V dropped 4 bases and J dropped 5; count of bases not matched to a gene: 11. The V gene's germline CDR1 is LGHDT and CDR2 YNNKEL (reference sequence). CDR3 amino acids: CASSPHGQVGNNEQFF. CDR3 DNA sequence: TGTGCCAGCAGCCCACACGGACAGGTTGGTAACAATGAGCAGTTCTTC.

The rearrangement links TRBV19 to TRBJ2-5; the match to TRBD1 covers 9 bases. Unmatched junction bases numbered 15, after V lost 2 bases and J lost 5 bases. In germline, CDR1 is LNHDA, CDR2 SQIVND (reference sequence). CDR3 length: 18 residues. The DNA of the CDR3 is TGTGCCAGTAGTATAACTCGTCCCGGGACAGGGAAGAGGGAGACCCAGTACTTC. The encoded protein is CASSITRPGTGKRETQYF.

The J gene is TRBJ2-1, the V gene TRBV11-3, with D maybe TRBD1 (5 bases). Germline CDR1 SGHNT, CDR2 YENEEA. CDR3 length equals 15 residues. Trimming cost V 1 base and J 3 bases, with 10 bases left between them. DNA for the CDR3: TGTGCCAGCAGCTTAGGGATAGGGGTCTACAATGAGCAGTTCTTC. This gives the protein CASSLGIGVYNEQFF. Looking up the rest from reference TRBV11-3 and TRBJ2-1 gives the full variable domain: EAGVVQSPRYKIIEKKQPVAFWCNPISGHNTLYWYLQNLGQGPELLIRYENEEAVDDSQLPKDRFSAERLKGVDSTLKIQPAELGDSAVYLCASSLGIGVYNEQFFGPGTRLTVL.

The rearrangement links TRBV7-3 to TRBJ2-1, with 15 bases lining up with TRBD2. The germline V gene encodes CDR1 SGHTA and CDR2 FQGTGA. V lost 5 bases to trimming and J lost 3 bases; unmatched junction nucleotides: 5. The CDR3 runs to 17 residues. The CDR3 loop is CASSRTSGGAYYNEQFF. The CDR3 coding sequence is TGTGCCAGCAGCCGGACTAGCGGGGGGGCATACTACAATGAGCAGTTCTTC.

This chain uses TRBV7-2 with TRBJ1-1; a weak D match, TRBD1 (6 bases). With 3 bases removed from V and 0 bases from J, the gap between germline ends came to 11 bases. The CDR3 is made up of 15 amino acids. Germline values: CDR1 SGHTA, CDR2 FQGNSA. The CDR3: CASSLGASLNTEAFF. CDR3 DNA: TGTGCCAGCAGCTTGGGGGCCTCCTTGAACACTGAAGCTTTCTTT.